This T cell receptor beta chain comes out of a study of blood T cell repertoires in COVID-19. Libraries were prepared by immunoSEQ multiplex PCR; TCRdb keeps only in-frame clonotypes and omits some of them. The sample includes more than 65,000 clones, around 80% of them seen just once. CDR1 is SGHVS, CDR2 FQNEAQ, per germline. This CDR3 spans 15 amino acids. The junction had 7 bases not matched to a gene; V was cut back by 5 bases and J by 1 base. This receptor was identified in an elderly woman with acute or convalescent COVID-19. The rearrangement links TRBV7-8 to TRBJ2-7, with 8 bases aligning to TRBD1. The sample comprised peripheral blood. The CDR3 DNA reads TGTGCCAGCAGCACCCGACAGGGGAGATCCTACGAGCAGTACTTC. This encodes CASSTRQGRSYEQYF.